The 22 T cell receptor beta chains listed next were all sequenced from one sample in a study of siplizumab effects on memory and regulatory T cells. Sequencing was performed with immunoSEQ multiplex PCR; in TCRdb, only in-frame clones are kept and a portion is missing. The sample has roughly 56,000 clones; less than 98% are singletons. Sequences were obtained from naive CD8+ T cells sorted from blood. The receptors were gathered from a human donor in good health.

This rearrangement joins TRBV12-5 to TRBJ1-2; 10 bases align to TRBD1. CDR3 length: 15 residues. Germline-derived CDR1 and CDR2 are LGHNT and FRNRAP. The V segment lost 9 bases and the J segment 3 bases; nucleotides outside the gene matches: 10. CDR3 sequence (DNA): TGTGCTAGCTGGGACAGGGGTCGTTTGGACTATGGCTACACCTTC. Encoded protein: CASWDRGRLDYGYTF.

The rearrangement uses TRBV10-1 and TRBJ2-7; 8 bases are a match to TRBD2. Trimming took 1 base from V and 5 from J; bases not matched to a gene: 7. CDR1 is WNHNN and CDR2 is SYGVQD in the germline V gene (reference sequence). There are 15 residues in the CDR3. CDR3: CASSEWPSGRDEQYF. The CDR3 bases are TGCGCCAGCAGTGAGTGGCCTAGCGGGCGTGACGAGCAGTACTTC.

The chain carries TRBV11-3 and TRBJ2-7; possibly TRBD1 or TRBD2 for D (5 bases each). Trimming removed 6 bases at V and 3 bases at J, with 12 bases between. The CDR3 is 13 amino acids. Germline V gives CDR1 SGHNT, CDR2 YENEEA. The CDR3 region is CASRRRDLYEQYF. CDR3 DNA: TGTGCCAGCAGGAGACGGGACCTCTACGAGCAGTACTTC.

V gene TRBV2 combines with J gene TRBJ2-6, with a tentative D call TRBD2 (6 bases). The V gene lost 7 bases and the J gene lost 3 bases, with 16 bases spanning the gap. Germline V gives CDR1 SNHLY, CDR2 FYNNEI. The CDR3 has 16 residues. CDR3 region: CASMLRTGDGANVLTF. CDR3 DNA sequence: TGTGCCAGCATGCTCCGAACGGGGGATGGGGCCAACGTCCTGACTTTC.

The J gene is TRBJ2-7, the V gene TRBV6-1, with a tentative D call TRBD1 (6 bases). CDR3 size: 15 residues. From germline, CDR1 is MNHNS and CDR2 SASEGT. Trimming took off 3 bases at V and 3 bases at J, with 15 bases between the two ends. The CDR3: CASSDGPGQSYEQYF. The DNA for the CDR3 is TGTGCCAGCAGTGATGGGCCGGGACAAAGCTACGAGCAGTACTTC.

This clone appeared a single time. The V call is TRBV7-9, the J call TRBJ2-2; D gene unclear. The CDR3 runs 11 residues. Looked up from germline, CDR1 is SEHNR and CDR2 is FQNEAQ (reference sequence). V shed 7 bases and J shed 6 bases, with 6 bases lying between them. CDR3 nucleotide sequence: TGTGCCAGCACAGGATCCGGGGAGCTGTTTTTT. It yields the protein CASTGSGELFF.

The V gene is TRBV9, the J gene TRBJ2-7; D is possibly TRBD2 (6 bases). The CDR3 covers 14 residues. Between the trimmed V and J ends, which lost 0 bases and 3 bases, there was a span of 10 bases. Germline V gene data show CDR1 as SGDLS and CDR2 as YYNGEE. CDR3 sequence (DNA): TGTGCCAGCAGCGTAGTCGCGGAGGGCTACGAGCAGTACTTC. Residues: CASSVVAEGYEQYF.

The chain links TRBV13 to TRBJ2-2, with a tentative D call TRBD1 (5 bases). Germline assignment: CDR1 PRHDT and CDR2 FYEKMQ (reference sequence). The CDR3 extends over 16 amino acids. V was trimmed by 2 bases and J by 2 bases, leaving 12 bases between them. CDR3 coding DNA: TGTGCCAGCAGCTTAATCGGCAGGGAAAACACCGGGGAGCTGTTTTTT. This codes for CASSLIGRENTGELFF.

This clone was seen just once. The chain is built from TRBV15 and TRBJ2-3; possibly TRBD2 for D (5 bases). The germline V and J ends were trimmed by 1 base and 2 bases, with 16 bases remaining between them. The germline gives CDR1 LNHNV, CDR2 YYDKDF (reference sequence). This CDR3 region has 17 residues. CDR3 amino acids: CATSRVMGSFNTDTQYF. The CDR3 region has the DNA TGTGCCACCAGCAGAGTGATGGGGAGTTTCAACACAGATACGCAGTATTTT.

The rearrangement links TRBV9 to TRBJ2-1, with 7 bases fitting TRBD2. From germline, CDR1 is SGDLS and CDR2 YYNGEE. The ends lost 6 bases at V and 9 bases at J; junction bases unmatched: 6. The CDR3 consists of 12 residues. CDR3 nucleotides: TGTGCCAGCAAAGCTAGCGGTGGTGAGCAGTTCTTC. As protein: CASKASGGEQFF.

The chain combines TRBV23-1 with TRBJ2-7, with 7 bases identical to TRBD1. TRBV23-1 is treated as an ORF (open reading frame) with a function not yet certain. The CDR3 extends over 13 amino acids. V dropped 4 bases and J dropped 3; count of bases not matched to a gene: 3. CDR3 region: CASSPGTVYEQYF. The CDR3, as DNA: TGCGCCAGCAGTCCAGGGACAGTCTACGAGCAGTACTTC.

This clone was recorded once. The chain employs TRBV5-1 and TRBJ2-3, with D perhaps TRBD1 or TRBD2 (7 bases each). This CDR3 has 20 residues. Germline CDR1 SGHRS, CDR2 YFSETQ. V was cut by 7 bases and J by 0 bases, with 30 bases left in between. In DNA form, the CDR3 reads TGCGCCAGCGGAACCAAACAGGGGCCAGCGGGGCCGTCTAGCACAGATACGCAGTATTTT. Encoded protein: CASGTKQGPAGPSSTDTQYF. Full variable domain (remainder filled in from reference TRBV5-1 and TRBJ2-3): KAGVTQTPRYLIKTRGQQVTLSCSPISGHRSVSWYQQTPGQGLQFLFEYFSETQRNKGNFPGRFSGRQFSNSRSEMNVSTLELGDSALYLCASGTKQGPAGPSSTDTQYFGPGTRLTVL.

The gene calls are TRBV4-3 and TRBJ2-1, with D possibly TRBD1 on 6 matching bases. Germline V gives CDR1 LGHNA, CDR2 YSLEER. Trimming pared 3 bases from V and 7 bases from J, leaving 16 bases between. The length of the CDR3 is 15 residues. The CDR3 DNA sequence: TGCGCCAGCAGCCACCCTGGCGGGCAGGGGAATGAGCAGTTCTTC. It yields the protein CASSHPGGQGNEQFF.

The chain is built from TRBV7-3 and TRBJ1-6; D gene unclear. Germline-derived CDR1 and CDR2 are SGHTA and FQGTGA. The CDR3 length is 15 residues. Trimming took 0 bases from V and 3 from J, leaving 6 bases between them. The CDR3 spells CASSLTGSYNSPLHF. The CDR3 DNA follows: TGTGCCAGCAGCTTAACAGGAAGCTATAATTCACCCCTCCACTTT.

The chain uses TRBV27 and TRBJ2-3; D might be TRBD1 or TRBD2, each matching 5 bases. Trimming removed 3 bases at V and 6 bases at J, with 13 bases between. Germline CDR1 MNHEY, CDR2 SMNVEV (reference sequence). The CDR3 loop spans 14 amino acids. CDR3 DNA: TGTGCCAGCAGTTTTGACAGTAGCGAGGATACGCAGTATTTT. Its translation: CASSFDSSEDTQYF.

This chain uses TRBV19 with TRBJ2-1; 9 bases map to TRBD2. The V and J ends lost 3 bases and 5 bases, in that order; junction bases with no gene match: 5. The CDR3 has 15 amino acids. The V gene's germline CDR1 is LNHDA and CDR2 SQIVND (reference sequence). CDR3 sequence reads: CASSILAGIDNEQFF. In DNA, the CDR3 is TGTGCCAGTAGTATTCTAGCGGGAATAGACAATGAGCAGTTCTTC.

The rearrangement joins TRBV9 to TRBJ2-3; D unclear. CDR1 and CDR2 (germline): SGDLS, YYNGEE. The CDR3 length is 16 residues. Trimming took 0 bases from V and 6 from J, leaving 17 bases between them. The CDR3 nucleotides are TGTGCCAGCAGCGTAGGCTCGTCGGGTGGCTTCGATACGCAGTATTTT. Translated: CASSVGSSGGFDTQYF.

The chain has TRBV29-1 and TRBJ2-3; possible D gene TRBD2, 6 bases. In germline, CDR1 is SQVTM, CDR2 ANQGSEA. Trimming removed 2 bases at V and 1 base at J, with 13 bases between. The CDR3 length is 15 residues. For the CDR3, the DNA is TGCAGCGTTGAAAATAGGGGACTCCGCACAGATACGCAGTATTTT. Protein sequence: CSVENRGLRTDTQYF.

This chain links TRBV6-5 with TRBJ2-1; 10 nucleotides match TRBD2. Germline V CDR1 and CDR2: MNHEY, SVGAGI. Trimming cost V 6 bases and J 4 bases; bases outside gene matches: 3. This CDR3 has 14 residues. In DNA form, the CDR3 reads TGTGCCAGCAGGGGGACTAGCGTTTACAATGAGCAGTTCTTC. This translates into CASRGTSVYNEQFF.

The chain combines TRBV25-1 with TRBJ2-5, with D tentatively TRBD1 (6 bases). Trimming took off 5 bases at V and 5 bases at J, with 12 bases between the two ends. Per germline, CDR1 MGHDK and CDR2 SYGVNS. CDR3 length: 13 residues. CDR3 DNA: TGTGCCAGCAGTCCGGACAGCTGGGAGACCCAGTACTTC. Its protein is CASSPDSWETQYF.

This CDR3 is CASGLAGGTTGELFF. As DNA, the CDR3 is TGTGCCAGCGGACTAGCGGGGGGGACCACCGGGGAGCTGTTTTTT. The rearrangement links TRBV5-6 to TRBJ2-2; 15 bases agree with TRBD2. The trim removed 7 bases at V and 4 bases at J, leaving 2 bases unmatched. This CDR3 has 15 amino acids. Per germline, CDR1 SGHDT and CDR2 YYEEEE.

The chain carries TRBV29-1 and TRBJ2-1, with D perhaps matching TRBD2 (5 bases). Germline V gives CDR1 SQVTM, CDR2 ANQGSEA. The CDR3 length is 14 residues. V lost 1 base and J 5 bases, leaving 12 bases between the germline ends. For the CDR3, the DNA is TGCAGCGTTGAAGGGGTGCCGGGGAACAATGAGCAGTTCTTC. It encodes CSVEGVPGNNEQFF.